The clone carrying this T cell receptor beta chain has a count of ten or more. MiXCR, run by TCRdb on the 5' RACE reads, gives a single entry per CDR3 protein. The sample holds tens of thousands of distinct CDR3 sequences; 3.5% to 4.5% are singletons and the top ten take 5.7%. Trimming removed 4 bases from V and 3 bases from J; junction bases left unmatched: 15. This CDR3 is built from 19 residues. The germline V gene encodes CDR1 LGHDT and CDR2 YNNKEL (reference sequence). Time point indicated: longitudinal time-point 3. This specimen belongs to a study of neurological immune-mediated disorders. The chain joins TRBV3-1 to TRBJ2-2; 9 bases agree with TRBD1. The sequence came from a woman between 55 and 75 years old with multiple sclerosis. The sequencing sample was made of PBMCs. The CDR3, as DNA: TGTGCCAGCAGCCCCGAATTCGCGGGGACAGGGCTTGACACCGGGGAGCTGTTTTTT. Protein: CASSPEFAGTGLDTGELFF.